This T cell receptor (beta chain) was retrieved from a study of siplizumab effects on memory and regulatory T cells. Using immunoSEQ multiplex PCR, the repertoire was profiled, and TCRdb retains in-frame clones only, with some absent. The data contain more than 45,000 clones, over 90% of them seen just once; the ten biggest clones take up less than 45%. This clone showed up just once. Its antigen remains unidentified. Overall study results and limits: The suppressive capacity of proliferating Tregs from siplizumab cultures remained unconfirmed. Siplizumab significantly reduced alloreactive sequences traceable to unstimulated CD4+ memory cells.

From germline, CDR1 is MNHEY and CDR2 SVGAGI. The CDR3 loop spans 14 amino acids. The V and J ends lost 4 bases and 5 bases respectively, with 14 bases between them. This TCR derives from a human donor in good health. Sample: CD8+ T cells sorted from blood. The chain employs TRBV6-5 and TRBJ2-5; D ambiguous. The CDR3 region has the DNA TGTGCCAGCAGTTCACAATCCCTAAGGGAGACCCAGTACTTC. Amino acid sequence: CASSSQSLRETQYF.